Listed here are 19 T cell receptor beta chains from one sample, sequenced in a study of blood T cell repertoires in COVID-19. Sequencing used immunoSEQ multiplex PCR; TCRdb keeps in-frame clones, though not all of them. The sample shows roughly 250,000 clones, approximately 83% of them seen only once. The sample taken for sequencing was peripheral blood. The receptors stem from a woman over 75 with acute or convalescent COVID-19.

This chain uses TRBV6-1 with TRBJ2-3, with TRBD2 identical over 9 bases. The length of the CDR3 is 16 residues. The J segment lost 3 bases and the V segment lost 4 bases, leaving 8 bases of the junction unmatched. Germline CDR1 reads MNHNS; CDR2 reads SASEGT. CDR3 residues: CASSAPAGGQTDTQYF. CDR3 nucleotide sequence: TGTGCCAGCAGTGCCCCCGCGGGGGGGCAGACAGATACGCAGTATTTT.

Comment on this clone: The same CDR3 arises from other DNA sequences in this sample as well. CDR3 amino acids: CASSLGRVGDSPLHF. The CDR3 bases are TGCGCCAGCAGCTTGGGTAGGGTAGGGGATTCACCCCTCCACTTT. The chain links TRBV5-1 to TRBJ1-6; maybe TRBD1 (5 bases). Germline V gene sequence: CDR1 SGHRS, CDR2 YFSETQ. V was trimmed by 0 bases and J by 8 bases, leaving 12 bases between them. This CDR3 spans 15 amino acids. Full variable domain (rest looked up from reference TRBV5-1 and TRBJ1-6): KAGVTQTPRYLIKTRGQQVTLSCSPISGHRSVSWYQQTPGQGLQFLFEYFSETQRNKGNFPGRFSGRQFSNSRSEMNVSTLELGDSALYLCASSLGRVGDSPLHFGNGTRLTVT.

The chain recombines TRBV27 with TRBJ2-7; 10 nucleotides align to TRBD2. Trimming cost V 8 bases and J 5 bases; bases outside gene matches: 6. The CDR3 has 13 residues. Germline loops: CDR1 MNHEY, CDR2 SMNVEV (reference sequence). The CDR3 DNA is TGTGCCAGCCGCCGAGCGGGGGGGAACGAGCAGTACTTC. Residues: CASRRAGGNEQYF.

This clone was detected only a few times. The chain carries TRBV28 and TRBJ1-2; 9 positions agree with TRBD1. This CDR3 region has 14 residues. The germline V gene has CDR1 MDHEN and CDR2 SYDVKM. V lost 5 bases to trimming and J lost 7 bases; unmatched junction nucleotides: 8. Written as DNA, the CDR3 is TGTGCCAGCAGTATACCGGGACAGGGATTTGGCTACACCTTC. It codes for CASSIPGQGFGYTF.

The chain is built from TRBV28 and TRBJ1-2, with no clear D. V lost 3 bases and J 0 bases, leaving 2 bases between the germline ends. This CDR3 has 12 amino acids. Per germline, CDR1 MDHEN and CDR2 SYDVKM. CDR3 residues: CASSFSNYGYTF. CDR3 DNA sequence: TGTGCCAGCAGTTTCTCTAACTATGGCTACACCTTC.

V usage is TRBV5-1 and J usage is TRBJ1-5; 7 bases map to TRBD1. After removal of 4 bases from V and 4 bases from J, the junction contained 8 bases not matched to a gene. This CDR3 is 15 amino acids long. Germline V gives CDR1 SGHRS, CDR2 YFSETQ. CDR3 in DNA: TGCGCCAGCAGCGCCGACGACAGGGATAATCAGCCCCAGCATTTT. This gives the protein CASSADDRDNQPQHF.

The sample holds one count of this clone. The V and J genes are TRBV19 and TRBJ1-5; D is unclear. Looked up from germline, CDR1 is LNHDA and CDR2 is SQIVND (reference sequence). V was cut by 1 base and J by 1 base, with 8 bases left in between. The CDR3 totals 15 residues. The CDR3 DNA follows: TGTGCCAGTAGTATAGGCAGGTTGAGCAATCAGCCCCAGCATTTT. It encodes CASSIGRLSNQPQHF.

The CDR3 spells CASSPEGRANYGYTF. In DNA, the CDR3 is TGTGCCAGCAGCCCAGAGGGTCGGGCTAACTATGGCTACACCTTC. The chain couples TRBV5-4 to TRBJ1-2; D gene unclear. Trimming shortened V by 4 bases and J by 0 bases, and 13 bases separated the two germline ends. Germline V gene lookup returns CDR1 SGHNT and CDR2 YYREEE (reference sequence). CDR3 length: 15 residues.

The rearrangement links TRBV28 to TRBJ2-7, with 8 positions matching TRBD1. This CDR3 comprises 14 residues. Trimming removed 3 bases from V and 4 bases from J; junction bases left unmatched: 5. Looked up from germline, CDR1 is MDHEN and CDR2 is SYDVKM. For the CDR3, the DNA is TGTGCCAGCAGTTTCCAGGGGGCAAGATACGAGCAGTACTTC. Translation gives CASSFQGARYEQYF.

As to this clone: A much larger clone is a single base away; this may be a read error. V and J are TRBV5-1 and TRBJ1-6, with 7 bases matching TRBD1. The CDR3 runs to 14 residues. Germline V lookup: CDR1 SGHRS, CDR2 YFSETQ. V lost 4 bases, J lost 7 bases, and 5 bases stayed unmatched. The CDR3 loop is CASSQTGENSPLHF. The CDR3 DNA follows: TGCGCCAGCAGCCAAACAGGGGAAAATTCACCCCTCCACTTT.

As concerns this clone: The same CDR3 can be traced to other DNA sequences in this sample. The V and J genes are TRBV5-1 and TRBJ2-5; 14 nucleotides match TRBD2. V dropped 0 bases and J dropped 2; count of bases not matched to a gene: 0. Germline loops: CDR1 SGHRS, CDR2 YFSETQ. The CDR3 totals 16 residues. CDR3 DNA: TGCGCCAGCAGCTTGGGACTAGCGGGGGGGCAAGAGACCCAGTACTTC. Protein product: CASSLGLAGGQETQYF.

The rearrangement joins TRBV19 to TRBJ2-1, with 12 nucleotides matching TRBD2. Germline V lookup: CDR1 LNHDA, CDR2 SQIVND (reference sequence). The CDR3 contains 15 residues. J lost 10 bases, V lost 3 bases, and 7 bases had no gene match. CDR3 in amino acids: CASSIPGLAGPEQFF. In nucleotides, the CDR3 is TGTGCCAGTAGTATCCCGGGACTAGCGGGTCCCGAGCAGTTCTTC.

This chain's CDR3 is CASSSFYRGQETQYF. Written as DNA, the CDR3 is TGTGCCAGCAGCTCTTTCTACAGGGGGCAAGAGACCCAGTACTTC. The rearrangement uses TRBV5-4 and TRBJ2-5; 8 nucleotides align to TRBD1. V shed 3 bases and J 2 bases; nucleotides not matched to a gene: 6. Germline CDR1 reads SGHNT; CDR2 reads YYREEE (reference sequence). This CDR3 spans 15 amino acids.

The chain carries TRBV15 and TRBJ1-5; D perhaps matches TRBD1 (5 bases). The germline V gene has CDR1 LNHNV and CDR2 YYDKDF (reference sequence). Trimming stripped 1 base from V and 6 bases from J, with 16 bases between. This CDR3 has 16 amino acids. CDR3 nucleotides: TGTGCCACCAGCAGAGGTAGGGGAACAGGTGGTCAGCCCCAGCATTTT. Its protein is CATSRGRGTGGQPQHF.

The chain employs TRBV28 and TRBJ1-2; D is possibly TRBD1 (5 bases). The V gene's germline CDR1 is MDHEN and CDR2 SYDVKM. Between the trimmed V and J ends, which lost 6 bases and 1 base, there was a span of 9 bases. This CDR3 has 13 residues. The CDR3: CASRPGFNYGYTF. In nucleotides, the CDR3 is TGTGCCAGCAGACCAGGGTTTAACTATGGCTACACCTTC.

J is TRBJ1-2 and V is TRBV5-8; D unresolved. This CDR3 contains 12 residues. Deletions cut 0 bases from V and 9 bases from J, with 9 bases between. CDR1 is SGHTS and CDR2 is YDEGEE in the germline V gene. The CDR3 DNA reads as TGTGCCAGCAGCTTGGGTTCGGGAAGCTACACCTTC. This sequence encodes CASSLGSGSYTF.

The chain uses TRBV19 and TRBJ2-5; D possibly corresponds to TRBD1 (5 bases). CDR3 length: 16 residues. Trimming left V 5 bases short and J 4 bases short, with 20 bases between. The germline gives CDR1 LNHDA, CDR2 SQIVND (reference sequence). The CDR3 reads CASSLSNRPFGETQYF. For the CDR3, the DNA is TGTGCCAGTAGTCTCTCGAACAGGCCCTTCGGAGAGACCCAGTACTTC.

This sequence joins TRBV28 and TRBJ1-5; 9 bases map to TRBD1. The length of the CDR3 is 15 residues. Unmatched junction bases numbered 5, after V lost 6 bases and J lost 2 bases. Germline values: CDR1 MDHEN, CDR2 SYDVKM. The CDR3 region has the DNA TGTGCCAGCAGAACAGGGGGCGCCGGCAATCAGCCCCAGCATTTT. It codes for CASRTGGAGNQPQHF. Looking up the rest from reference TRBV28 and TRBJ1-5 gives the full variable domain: DVKVTQSSRYLVKRTGEKVFLECVQDMDHENMFWYRQDPGLGLRLIYFSYDVKMKEKGDIPEGYSVSREKKERFSLILESASTNQTSMYLCASRTGGAGNQPQHFGDGTRLSIL.

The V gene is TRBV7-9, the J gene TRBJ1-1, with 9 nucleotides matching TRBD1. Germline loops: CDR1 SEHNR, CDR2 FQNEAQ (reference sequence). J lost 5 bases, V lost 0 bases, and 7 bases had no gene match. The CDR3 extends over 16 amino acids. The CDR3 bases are TGTGCCAGCAGCTTAGCCGGGACAGGGTTGAGAACTGAAGCTTTCTTT. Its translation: CASSLAGTGLRTEAFF.